These 2 T cell receptor beta chains share one sample of origin, sequenced in a study of T cell repertoires in cytomegalovirus infection. From the reads, TCRdb called clonotypes with MiXCR, one entry per CDR3 protein. The sample lists roughly 130,000 distinct CDR3 sequences, approximately 9.2% occurring once. The sample comprised PBMCs. These receptors all come from a human donor in good health (CMV status not recorded). Some clones in this sample may be carry-over from other donors' samples.

This clonotype was seen at least ten times. This chain links TRBV28 with TRBJ1-5; D may be TRBD1 (5 bases). The CDR3 consists of 18 residues. V was cut by 6 bases and J by 0 bases, with 21 bases left in between. Germline loops: CDR1 MDHEN, CDR2 SYDVKM. The CDR3: CASSPGRRILYSNQPQHF. DNA of the CDR3: TGTGCCAGCAGCCCGGGACGGAGGATCCTTTATAGCAATCAGCCCCAGCATTTT.

For this clonotype: A much larger clone lies one base from this, so it may be a read error. This chain links TRBV14 with TRBJ1-6; D gene uncertain. CDR1 is SGHDN, CDR2 FVKESK, per germline. CDR3 length: 15 amino acids. The CDR3 region is CPSSQEKTANSPLHF. CDR3 coding DNA: TGTCCCAGCAGCCAAGAAAAAACAGCAAATTCACCCCTCCACTTT. Full variable domain (rest looked up from reference TRBV14 and TRBJ1-6): EAGVTQFPSHSVIEKGQTVTLRCDPISGHDNLYWYRRVMGKEIKFLLHFVKESKQDESGMPNNRFLAERTGGTYSTLKVQPAELEDSGVYFCPSSQEKTANSPLHFGNGTRLTVT.